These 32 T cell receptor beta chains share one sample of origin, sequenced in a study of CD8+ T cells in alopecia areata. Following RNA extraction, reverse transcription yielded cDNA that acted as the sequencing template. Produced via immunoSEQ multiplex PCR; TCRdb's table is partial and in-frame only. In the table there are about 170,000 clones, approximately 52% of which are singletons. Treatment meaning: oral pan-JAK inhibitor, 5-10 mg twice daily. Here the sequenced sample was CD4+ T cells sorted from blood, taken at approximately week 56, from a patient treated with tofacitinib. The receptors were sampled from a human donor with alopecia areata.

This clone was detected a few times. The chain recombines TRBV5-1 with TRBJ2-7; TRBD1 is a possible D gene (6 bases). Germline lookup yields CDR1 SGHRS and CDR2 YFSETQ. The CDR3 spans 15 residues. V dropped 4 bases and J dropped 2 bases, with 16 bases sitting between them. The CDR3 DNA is TGCGCCAGCAGCCCAGCCCGCGACAGGACCTACGAGCAGTACTTC. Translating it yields CASSPARDRTYEQYF.

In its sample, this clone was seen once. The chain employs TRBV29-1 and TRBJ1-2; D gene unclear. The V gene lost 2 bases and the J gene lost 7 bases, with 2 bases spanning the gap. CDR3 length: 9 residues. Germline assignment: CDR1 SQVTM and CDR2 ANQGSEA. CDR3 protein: CSVESGYTF. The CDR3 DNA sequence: TGCAGCGTTGAAAGTGGCTACACCTTC. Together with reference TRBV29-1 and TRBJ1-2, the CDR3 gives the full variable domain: SAVISQKPSRDICQRGTSLTIQCQVDSQVTMMFWYRQQPGQSLTLIATANQGSEATYESGFVIDKFPISRPNLTFSTLTVSNMSPEDSSIYLCSVESGYTFGSGTRLTVV.

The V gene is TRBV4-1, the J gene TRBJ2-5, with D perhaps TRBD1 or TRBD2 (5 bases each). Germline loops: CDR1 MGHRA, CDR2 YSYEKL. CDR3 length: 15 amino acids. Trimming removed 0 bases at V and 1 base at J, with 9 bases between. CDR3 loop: CASSQDGAAQETQYF. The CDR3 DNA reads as TGCGCCAGCAGCCAAGACGGGGCAGCCCAAGAGACCCAGTACTTC.

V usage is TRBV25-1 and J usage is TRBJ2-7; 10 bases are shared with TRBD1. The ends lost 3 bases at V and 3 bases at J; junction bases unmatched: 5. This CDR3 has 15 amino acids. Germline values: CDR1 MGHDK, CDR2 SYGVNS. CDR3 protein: CASSDTGTGVYEQYF. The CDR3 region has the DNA TGTGCCAGCAGTGACACCGGGACAGGGGTCTACGAGCAGTACTTC.

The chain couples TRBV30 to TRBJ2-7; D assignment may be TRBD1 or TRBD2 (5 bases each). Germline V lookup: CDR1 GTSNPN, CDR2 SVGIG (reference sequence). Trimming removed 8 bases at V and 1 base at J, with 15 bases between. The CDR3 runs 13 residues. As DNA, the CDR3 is TGTGCCGCCTACCCCAGGGAGTCCTACGAGCAGTACTTC. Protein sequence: CAAYPRESYEQYF.

The CDR3 here is CASSEGEIGELFF. CDR3 bases: TGTGCCAGCAGTGAAGGGGAAATCGGGGAGCTGTTTTTT. V and J are TRBV25-1 and TRBJ2-2; D ambiguous. The CDR3 spans 13 residues. V was pared by 2 bases and J by 7 bases, with 8 bases between. From germline, CDR1 is MGHDK and CDR2 SYGVNS.

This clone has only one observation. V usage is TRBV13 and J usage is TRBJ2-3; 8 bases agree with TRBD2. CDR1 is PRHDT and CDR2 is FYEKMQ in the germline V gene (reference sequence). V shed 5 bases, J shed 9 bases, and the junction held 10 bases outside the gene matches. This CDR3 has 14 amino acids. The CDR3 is CASSPRGGADTQYF. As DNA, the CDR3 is TGTGCCAGCAGCCCCCGGGGGGGGGCGGACACGCAGTATTTT.

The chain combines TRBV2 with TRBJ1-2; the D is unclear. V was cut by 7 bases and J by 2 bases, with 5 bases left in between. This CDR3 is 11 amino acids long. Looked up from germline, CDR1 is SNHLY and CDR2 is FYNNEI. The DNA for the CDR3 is TGTGCCAGCAACCCAAACTATGGCTACACCTTC. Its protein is CASNPNYGYTF.

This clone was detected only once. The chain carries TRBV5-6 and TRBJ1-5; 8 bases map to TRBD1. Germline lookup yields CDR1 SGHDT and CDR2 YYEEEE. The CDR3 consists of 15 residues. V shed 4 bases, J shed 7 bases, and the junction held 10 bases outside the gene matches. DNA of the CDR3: TGTGCCAGCAGCAAGTTTCAGGGGGCCGGGCAGCCCCAGCATTTT. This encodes CASSKFQGAGQPQHF.

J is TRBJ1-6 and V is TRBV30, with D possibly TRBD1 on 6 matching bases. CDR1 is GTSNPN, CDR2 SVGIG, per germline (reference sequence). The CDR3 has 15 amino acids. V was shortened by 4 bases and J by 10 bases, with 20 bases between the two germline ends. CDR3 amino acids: CAWTLTGNARSPLHF. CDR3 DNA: TGTGCCTGGACTTTGACAGGCAACGCGCGGTCACCCCTCCACTTT.

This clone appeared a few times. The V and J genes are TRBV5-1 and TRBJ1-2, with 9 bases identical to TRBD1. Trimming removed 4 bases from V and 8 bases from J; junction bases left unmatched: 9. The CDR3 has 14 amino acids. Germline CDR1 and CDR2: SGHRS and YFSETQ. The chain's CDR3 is CASSPRTGEGGYTF. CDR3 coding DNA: TGCGCCAGCAGCCCCCGGACAGGGGAAGGCGGCTACACCTTC. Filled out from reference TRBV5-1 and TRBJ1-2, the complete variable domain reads KAGVTQTPRYLIKTRGQQVTLSCSPISGHRSVSWYQQTPGQGLQFLFEYFSETQRNKGNFPGRFSGRQFSNSRSEMNVSTLELGDSALYLCASSPRTGEGGYTFGSGTRLTVV.

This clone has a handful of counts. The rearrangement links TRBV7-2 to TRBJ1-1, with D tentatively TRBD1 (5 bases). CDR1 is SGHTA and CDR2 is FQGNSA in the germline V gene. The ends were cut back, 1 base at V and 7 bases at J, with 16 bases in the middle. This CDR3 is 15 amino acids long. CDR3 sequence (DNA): TGTGCCAGCAGCTTAGGATTATGGGACGGTGATGAAGCTTTCTTT. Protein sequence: CASSLGLWDGDEAFF.

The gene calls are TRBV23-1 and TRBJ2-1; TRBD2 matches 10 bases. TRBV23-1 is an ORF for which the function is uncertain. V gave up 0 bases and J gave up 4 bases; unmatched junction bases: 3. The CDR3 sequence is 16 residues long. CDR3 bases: TGCGCCAGCAGTCAATCCACTAGCGGGGAGTACAATGAGCAGTTCTTC. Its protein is CASSQSTSGEYNEQFF.

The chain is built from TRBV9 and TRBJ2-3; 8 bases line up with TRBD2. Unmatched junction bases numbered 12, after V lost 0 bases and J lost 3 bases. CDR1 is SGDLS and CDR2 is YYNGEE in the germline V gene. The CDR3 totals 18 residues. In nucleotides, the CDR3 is TGTGCCAGCAGCGTAGAGGGCGGGGGGCCAACCAGAACAGATACGCAGTATTTT. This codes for CASSVEGGGPTRTDTQYF.

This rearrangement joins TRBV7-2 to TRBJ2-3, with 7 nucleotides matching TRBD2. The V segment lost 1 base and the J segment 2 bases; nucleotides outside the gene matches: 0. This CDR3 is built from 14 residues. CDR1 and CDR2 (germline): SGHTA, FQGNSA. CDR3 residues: CASSLGDYTDTQYF. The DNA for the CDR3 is TGTGCCAGCAGCTTAGGGGACTACACAGATACGCAGTATTTT.

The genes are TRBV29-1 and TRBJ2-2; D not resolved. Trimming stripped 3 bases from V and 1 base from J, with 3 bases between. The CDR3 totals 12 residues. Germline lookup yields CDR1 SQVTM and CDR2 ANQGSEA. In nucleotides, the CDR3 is TGCAGCGTTGATGTGAACACCGGGGAGCTGTTTTTT. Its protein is CSVDVNTGELFF.

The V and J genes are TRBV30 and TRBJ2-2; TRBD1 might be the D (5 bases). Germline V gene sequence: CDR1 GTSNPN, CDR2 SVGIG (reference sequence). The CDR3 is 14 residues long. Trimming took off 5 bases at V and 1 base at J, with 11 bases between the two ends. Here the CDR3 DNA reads TGTGCCTGGGGAAAGACAGTGAACACCGGGGAGCTGTTTTTT. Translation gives CAWGKTVNTGELFF. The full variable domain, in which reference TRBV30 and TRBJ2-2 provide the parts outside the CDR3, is SQTIHQWPATLVQPVGSPLSLECTVEGTSNPNLYWYRQAAGRGLQLLFYSVGIGQISSEVPQNLSASRPQDRQFILSSKKLLLSDSGFYLCAWGKTVNTGELFFGEGSRLTVL.

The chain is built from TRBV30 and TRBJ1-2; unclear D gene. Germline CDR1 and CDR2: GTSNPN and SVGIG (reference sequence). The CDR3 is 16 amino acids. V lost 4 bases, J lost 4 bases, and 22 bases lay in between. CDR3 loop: CAWTSRKSGTSYGYTF. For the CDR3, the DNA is TGTGCCTGGACCTCGCGGAAATCGGGTACGAGCTATGGCTACACCTTC.

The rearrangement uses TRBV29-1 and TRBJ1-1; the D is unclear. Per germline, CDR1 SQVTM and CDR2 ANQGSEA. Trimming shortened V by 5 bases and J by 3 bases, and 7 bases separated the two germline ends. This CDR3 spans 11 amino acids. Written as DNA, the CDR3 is TGCAGCGTTCCTCGGGACACTGAAGCTTTCTTT. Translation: CSVPRDTEAFF.

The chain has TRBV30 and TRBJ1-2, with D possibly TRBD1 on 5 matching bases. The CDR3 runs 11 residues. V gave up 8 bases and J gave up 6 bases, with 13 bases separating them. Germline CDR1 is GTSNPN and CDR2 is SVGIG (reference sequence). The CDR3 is CAGRGGNGYTF. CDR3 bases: TGTGCCGGACGTGGGGGTAATGGCTACACCTTC.

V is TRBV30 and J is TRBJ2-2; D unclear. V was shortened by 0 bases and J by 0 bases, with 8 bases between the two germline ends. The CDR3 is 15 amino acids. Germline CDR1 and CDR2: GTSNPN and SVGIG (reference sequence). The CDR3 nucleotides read TGTGCCTGGAGTGTAGGCAGCACGAACACCGGGGAGCTGTTTTTT. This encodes CAWSVGSTNTGELFF.

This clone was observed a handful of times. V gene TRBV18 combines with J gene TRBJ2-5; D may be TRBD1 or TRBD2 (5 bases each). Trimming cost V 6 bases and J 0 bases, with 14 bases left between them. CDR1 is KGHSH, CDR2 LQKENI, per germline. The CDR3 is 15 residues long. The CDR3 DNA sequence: TGTGCCAGCTCCCAACGGGGCGGAAACCAAGAGACCCAGTACTTC. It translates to CASSQRGGNQETQYF.

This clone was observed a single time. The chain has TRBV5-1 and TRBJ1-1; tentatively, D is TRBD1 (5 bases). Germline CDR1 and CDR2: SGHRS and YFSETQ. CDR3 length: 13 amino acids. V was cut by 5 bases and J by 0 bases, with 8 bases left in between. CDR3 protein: CASRTDLNTEAFF. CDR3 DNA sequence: TGCGCCAGCAGGACAGACCTGAACACTGAAGCTTTCTTT.

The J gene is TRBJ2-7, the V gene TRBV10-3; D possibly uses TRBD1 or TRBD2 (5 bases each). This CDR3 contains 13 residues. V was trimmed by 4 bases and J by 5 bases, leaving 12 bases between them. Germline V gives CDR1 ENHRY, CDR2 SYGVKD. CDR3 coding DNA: TGTGCCATCAGTGGGGACGCAGTCCACGAGCAGTACTTC. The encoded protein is CAISGDAVHEQYF.

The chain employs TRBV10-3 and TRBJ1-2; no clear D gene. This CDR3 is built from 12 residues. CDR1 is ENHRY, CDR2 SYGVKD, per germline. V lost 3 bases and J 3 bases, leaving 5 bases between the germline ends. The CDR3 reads CAISDNHYGYTF. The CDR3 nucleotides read TGTGCCATCAGTGACAACCACTATGGCTACACCTTC.

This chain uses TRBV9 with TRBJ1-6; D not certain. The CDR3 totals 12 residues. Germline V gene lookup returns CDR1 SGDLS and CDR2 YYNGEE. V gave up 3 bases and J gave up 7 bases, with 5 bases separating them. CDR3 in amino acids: CASSAENSPLHF. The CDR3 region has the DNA TGTGCCAGCAGCGCGGAGAATTCACCCCTCCACTTT.

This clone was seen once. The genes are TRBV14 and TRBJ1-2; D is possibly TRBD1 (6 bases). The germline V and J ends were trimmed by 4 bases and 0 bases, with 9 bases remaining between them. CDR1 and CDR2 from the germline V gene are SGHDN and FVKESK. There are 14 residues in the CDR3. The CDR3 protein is CASSPGTPNYGYTF. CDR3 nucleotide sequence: TGTGCCAGCAGCCCAGGGACACCTAACTATGGCTACACCTTC.

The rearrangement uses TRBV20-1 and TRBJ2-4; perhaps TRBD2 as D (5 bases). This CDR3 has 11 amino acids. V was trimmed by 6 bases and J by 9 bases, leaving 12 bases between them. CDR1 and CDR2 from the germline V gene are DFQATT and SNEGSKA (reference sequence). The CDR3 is CSAIGLGIQYF. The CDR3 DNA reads TGCAGTGCGATCGGACTCGGCATTCAGTACTTC.

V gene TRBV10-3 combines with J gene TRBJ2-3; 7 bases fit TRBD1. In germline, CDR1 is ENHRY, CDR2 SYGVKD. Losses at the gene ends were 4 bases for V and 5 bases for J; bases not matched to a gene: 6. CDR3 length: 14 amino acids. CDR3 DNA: TGTGCCATCAGTGGACAGGGTTCGGGAGATACGCAGTATTTT. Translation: CAISGQGSGDTQYF.

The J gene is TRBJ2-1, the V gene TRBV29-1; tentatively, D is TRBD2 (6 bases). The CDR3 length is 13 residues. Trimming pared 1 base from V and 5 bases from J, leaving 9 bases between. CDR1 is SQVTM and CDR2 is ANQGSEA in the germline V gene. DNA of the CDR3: TGCAGCGTTGAAGGACTAGTGCACAATGAGCAGTTCTTC. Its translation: CSVEGLVHNEQFF.

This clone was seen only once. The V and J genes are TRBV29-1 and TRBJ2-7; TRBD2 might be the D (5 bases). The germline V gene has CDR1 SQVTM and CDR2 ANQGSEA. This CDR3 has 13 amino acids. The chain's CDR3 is CGRRGLSSYEQYF. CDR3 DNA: TGCGGGCGTCGAGGGCTGAGTTCCTACGAGCAGTACTTC.

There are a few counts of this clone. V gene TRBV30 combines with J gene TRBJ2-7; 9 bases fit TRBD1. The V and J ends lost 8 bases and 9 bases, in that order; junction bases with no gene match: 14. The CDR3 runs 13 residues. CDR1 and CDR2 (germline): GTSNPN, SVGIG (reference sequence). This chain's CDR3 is CAGTLGQGIRQYF. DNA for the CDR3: TGTGCCGGAACCTTGGGACAGGGTATTCGGCAGTACTTC.